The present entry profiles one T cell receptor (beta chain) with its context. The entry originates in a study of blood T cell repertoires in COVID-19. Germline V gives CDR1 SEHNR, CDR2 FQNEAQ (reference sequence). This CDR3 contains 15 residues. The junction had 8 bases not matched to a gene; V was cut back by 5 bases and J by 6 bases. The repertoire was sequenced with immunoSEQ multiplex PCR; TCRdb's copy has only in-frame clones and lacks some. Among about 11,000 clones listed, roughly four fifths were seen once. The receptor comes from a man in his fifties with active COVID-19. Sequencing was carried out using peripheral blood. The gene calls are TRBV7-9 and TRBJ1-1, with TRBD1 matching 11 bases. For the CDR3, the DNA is TGTGCCAGCAGCGGATGGGACAGGGGGGTCTCTGAAGCTTTCTTT. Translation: CASSGWDRGVSEAFF.